This entry is about one T cell receptor (beta chain). The sample originates from a study of blood T cell repertoires in COVID-19. Recruitment covered roughly 22 US areas and drew participants whose ages spanned roughly 18 to 90 years. Cohort 3 recovery required two negative PCRs, clearance, or symptom resolution. The V end lost 1 base, the J end lost 7 bases, and 10 bases lay between the germline ends. This CDR3 has 13 amino acids. Germline CDR1 is LGHNA and CDR2 is YNFKEQ. Measured with immunoSEQ multiplex PCR; TCRdb has only the in-frame clones, and not every one. The repertoire has 150,000 to 200,000 clones, roughly 86% of them found once; the top ten carry around 9%.

The sequence was obtained from a woman aged 25 to 39 who had recovered from COVID-19. V and J are TRBV4-2 and TRBJ1-2, with D unresolved. The sequencing input was PBMCs or T cells enriched from blood (not recorded which). The CDR3 coding sequence is TGTGCCAGCAGCCAAGCGGTCATTGGTGGCTACACCTTC. This encodes CASSQAVIGGYTF.